Each of the 7 T cell receptor beta chains below was sequenced from the same sample in a study of OX40 agonist ivuxolimab in advanced cancers. Profiled with immunoSEQ multiplex PCR; TCRdb holds only in-frame clones, not every one. This table has approximately 84,000 clones, 89% appearing once. Material: CD4+ or CD8+ T cells sorted from blood, obtained in a trial of the OX40 agonist ivuxolimab. The receptors were gathered from an adult with an advanced solid tumor such as melanoma, head and neck, liver or kidney cancer.

The CDR3 DNA reads as TGTGCCAGCTCACCCCAGGGGTTAGGAAATCAGCCCCAGCATTTT. Amino acids: CASSPQGLGNQPQHF. The chain links TRBV18 to TRBJ1-5; D perhaps matches TRBD1 (6 bases). V was shortened by 3 bases and J by 4 bases, with 13 bases between the two germline ends. This CDR3 region has 15 residues. Germline values: CDR1 KGHSH, CDR2 LQKENI.

The V and J genes are TRBV2 and TRBJ1-4; tentative D call: TRBD1 (5 bases). V was trimmed by 3 bases and J by 3 bases, leaving 11 bases between them. The germline V gene encodes CDR1 SNHLY and CDR2 FYNNEI. The CDR3 covers 15 residues. The CDR3 region is CASSDISGSNEKLFF. Here the CDR3 DNA reads TGTGCCAGCAGTGACATCTCAGGGTCTAATGAAAAACTGTTTTTT.

This clone occurred a few times. The rearrangement joins TRBV18 to TRBJ1-1; 10 bases match TRBD1. With V trimmed by 6 bases and J by 5 bases, 12 bases remained unmatched. There are 16 residues in the CDR3. Germline V lookup: CDR1 KGHSH, CDR2 LQKENI. The CDR3 DNA sequence: TGTGCCAGCTCGCTGCAATCGGGACAGGGGAGGACTGAAGCTTTCTTT. It translates to CASSLQSGQGRTEAFF. The whole variable domain, remainder taken from reference TRBV18 and TRBJ1-1, is NAGVMQNPRHLVRRRGQEARLRCSPMKGHSHVYWYRQLPEEGLKFMVYLQKENIIDESGMPKERFSAEFPKEGPSILRIQQVVRGDSAAYFCASSLQSGQGRTEAFFGQGTRLTVV.

The chain employs TRBV18 and TRBJ2-1; D is perhaps TRBD1 or TRBD2 (6 bases each). Trimming took 4 bases from V and 4 from J, leaving 17 bases between them. Germline lookup yields CDR1 KGHSH and CDR2 LQKENI. The CDR3 is made up of 16 amino acids. This chain's CDR3 is CASSRQAPAGYNEQFF. Written as DNA, the CDR3 is TGTGCCAGCTCACGACAGGCCCCGGCGGGATACAATGAGCAGTTCTTC.

The chain links TRBV15 to TRBJ1-1; 7 nucleotides agree with TRBD1. Per the germline V gene, CDR1 is LNHNV and CDR2 is YYDKDF (reference sequence). The J segment lost 5 bases and the V segment lost 0 bases, leaving 9 bases of the junction unmatched. The CDR3 sequence is 16 residues long. The CDR3 loop reads CATSRDQGTVITEAFF. CDR3 bases: TGTGCCACCAGCAGAGATCAAGGGACAGTAATAACTGAAGCTTTCTTT. The full variable domain, rest sourced from reference TRBV15 and TRBJ1-1, is DAMVIQNPRYQVTQFGKPVTLSCSQTLNHNVMYWYQQKSSQAPKLLFHYYDKDFNNEADTPDNFQSRRPNTSFCFLDIRSPGLGDTAMYLCATSRDQGTVITEAFFGQGTRLTVV.

This clone was seen just once. This chain joins TRBV5-8 and TRBJ1-6; D possibly corresponds to TRBD1 (6 bases). The length of the CDR3 is 19 residues. Trimming removed 0 bases at V and 10 bases at J, with 26 bases between. Germline-derived CDR1 and CDR2 are SGHTS and YDEGEE. The CDR3: CASSLERGGGGHLASPLHF. The CDR3 DNA sequence: TGTGCCAGCAGCTTGGAGCGAGGGGGAGGCGGGCATCTGGCATCACCCCTCCACTTT. Looking up the rest from reference TRBV5-8 and TRBJ1-6 gives the full variable domain: EAGVTQSPTHLIKTRGQQATLRCSPISGHTSVYWYQQALGLGLQFLLWYDEGEERNRGNFPPRFSGRQFPNYSSELNVNALELEDSALYLCASSLERGGGGHLASPLHFGNGTRLTVT.

J is TRBJ2-1 and V is TRBV7-2; 13 nucleotides match TRBD2. The length of the CDR3 is 15 residues. In germline, CDR1 is SGHTA, CDR2 FQGNSA. Unmatched junction bases numbered 4, after V lost 5 bases and J lost 6 bases. This CDR3 reads CASSQRLAGGNEQFF. The CDR3 DNA is TGTGCCAGCAGCCAAAGACTAGCGGGGGGCAATGAGCAGTTCTTC.